A single sample is the source of the 8 T cell receptor beta chains below, sequenced in a study of CD8+ T cells in alopecia areata. Sequencing relied on a cDNA template that was reverse transcribed from extracted RNA. Only in-frame clones appear in the TCRdb table, and some are missing; sequencing was by immunoSEQ multiplex PCR. Of about 200,000 clones detected, more than 45% appear once; the ten largest clones hold 0.45%. This material consisted of CD4+ T cells sorted from blood, taken at week 0. The receptors stem from a human donor with alopecia areata.

The rearrangement joins TRBV7-3 to TRBJ2-1, with 9 nucleotides matching TRBD2. CDR1 is SGHTA, CDR2 FQGTGA, per germline. V lost 5 bases and J lost 12; bases outside the gene matches: 5. CDR3 length equals 12 residues. CDR3 loop: CASSPDSGRQFF. The CDR3 DNA is TGTGCCAGCAGCCCAGATAGCGGGAGGCAGTTCTTC.

The chain recombines TRBV18 with TRBJ2-7; D call uncertain. V lost 6 bases, J lost 3 bases, and 18 bases lay in between. Per the germline V gene, CDR1 is KGHSH and CDR2 is LQKENI. This CDR3 is built from 15 residues. The CDR3 nucleotides are TGTGCCAGCTCGCTAGACCAACCACAGTTCTACGAGCAGTACTTC. Translation: CASSLDQPQFYEQYF.

The chain combines TRBV6-5 with TRBJ2-7; D uncertain. Germline V CDR1 and CDR2: MNHEY, SVGAGI. Trimming took off 5 bases at V and 2 bases at J, with 10 bases between the two ends. The CDR3 contains 13 residues. The CDR3 reads CASSPQATYEQYF. CDR3 bases: TGTGCCAGCAGTCCCCAGGCTACCTACGAGCAGTACTTC.

The J gene is TRBJ2-7, the V gene TRBV6-5; 9 positions agree with TRBD2. V trimming: 0 bases; J trimming: 2 bases; junction bases outside the gene matches: 2. Germline assignment: CDR1 MNHEY and CDR2 SVGAGI. The CDR3 is made up of 15 amino acids. The CDR3 nucleotides read TGTGCCAGCAGTTACTCGGGGACTAGCACCTACGAGCAGTACTTC. It yields the protein CASSYSGTSTYEQYF.

This chain links TRBV5-6 with TRBJ2-7, with D possibly being TRBD2 (6 bases). CDR3 length: 12 residues. CDR1 is SGHDT, CDR2 YYEEEE, per germline. With 4 bases removed from V and 6 bases from J, the gap between germline ends came to 11 bases. The CDR3 DNA sequence: TGTGCCAGCAGCGGGGGACTGGGCGAGCAGTACTTC. Translated, it gives CASSGGLGEQYF.

A remark on this clone: At one of its ends the junction is not consistent with the germline gene, which may arise from a read error. The rearrangement joins TRBV10-3 to TRBJ1-2, with TRBD1 matching 9 bases. The CDR3 has 17 amino acids. CDR1 ENHRY and CDR2 SYGVKD come from the germline V gene. CDR3 nucleotides: TGTGCCATCAATGAGGACAGGGGAATCTTTCAGAACTATGGCTACACCTTC. Protein product: CAINEDRGIFQNYGYTF.

CDR3 nucleotide sequence: TGTGCCAGCAGCCTGGACGGAATGCTGAACACTGAAGCTTTCTTT. Residues: CASSLDGMLNTEAFF. This rearrangement joins TRBV7-3 to TRBJ1-1; D not resolved. The CDR3 totals 15 residues. V lost 5 bases and J 0 bases, leaving 13 bases between the germline ends. The germline V gene has CDR1 SGHTA and CDR2 FQGTGA. Full variable domain (outside the CDR3, taken from reference TRBV7-3 and TRBJ1-1): GAGVSQTPSNKVTEKGKYVELRCDPISGHTALYWYRQSLGQGPEFLIYFQGTGAADDSGLPNDRFFAVRPEGSVSTLKIQRTERGDSAVYLCASSLDGMLNTEAFFGQGTRLTVV.

The CDR3, as DNA: TGTGCCAGCAGCTTAGCCTGGGCCAGGAGCACTGAAGCTTTCTTT. Encoded protein: CASSLAWARSTEAFF. The V and J genes are TRBV5-4 and TRBJ1-1, with D hard to call. Germline V gene lookup returns CDR1 SGHNT and CDR2 YYREEE (reference sequence). Deletions cut 2 bases from V and 4 bases from J, with 15 bases between. The CDR3 spans 15 residues. Complete variable domain (other parts from reference TRBV5-4 and TRBJ1-1): ETGVTQSPTHLIKTRGQQVTLRCSSQSGHNTVSWYQQALGQGPQFIFQYYREEENGRGNFPPRFSGLQFPNYSSELNVNALELDDSALYLCASSLAWARSTEAFFGQGTRLTVV.